Listed here are 32 T cell receptor beta chains from one sample, sequenced in a study of Ad26.COV2.S vaccination and SARS-CoV-2 variants. Some clones are missing from TCRdb's copy, which holds only in-frame ones; the method was immunoSEQ multiplex PCR. The sample has about 350,000 clones; about 91% are singletons. Sequenced material: peripheral blood, taken after recovery from COVID-19. These receptors all stem from a human donor who had recovered from COVID-19.

The chain carries TRBV10-3 and TRBJ2-1; D not certain. Germline V CDR1 and CDR2: ENHRY, SYGVKD. V gave up 1 base and J gave up 7 bases, with 8 bases separating them. CDR3 size: 13 residues. In nucleotides, the CDR3 is TGTGCCATCAGTGAGTATTCGTCGAATGAGCAGTTCTTC. Protein: CAISEYSSNEQFF.

CDR3 in amino acids: CASRMTPGTYGYTF. CDR3 bases: TGTGCCAGCAGAATGACCCCGGGAACCTATGGCTACACCTTC. J is TRBJ1-2 and V is TRBV2; D not certain. The CDR3 extends over 14 amino acids. The germline gives CDR1 SNHLY, CDR2 FYNNEI. V dropped 6 bases and J dropped 4 bases, with 15 bases sitting between them. Together with reference TRBV2 and TRBJ1-2, the CDR3 gives the full variable domain: EPEVTQTPSHQVTQMGQEVILRCVPISNHLYFYWYRQILGQKVEFLVSFYNNEISEKSEIFDDQFSVERPDGSNFTLKIRSTKLEDSAMYFCASRMTPGTYGYTFGSGTRLTVV.

V is TRBV5-1 and J is TRBJ1-1, with 9 bases that match TRBD1. With V trimmed by 4 bases and J by 3 bases, 10 bases remained unmatched. CDR1 and CDR2 (germline): SGHRS, YFSETQ. There are 16 residues in the CDR3. The CDR3: CASSPRQGVRDTEAFF. CDR3 DNA: TGCGCCAGCAGCCCACGACAGGGGGTGCGGGACACTGAAGCTTTCTTT.

The chain has TRBV3-1 (or the pseudogene TRBV3-2) and TRBJ2-5; D is undetermined. Looked up from germline, CDR1 is LGHDT and CDR2 is YNNKEL (reference sequence). CDR3 length equals 10 residues. V dropped 4 bases and J dropped 5 bases, with 2 bases sitting between them. The CDR3 nucleotides read TGTGCCAGCAGCCGTGAGACCCAGTACTTC. It is translated as CASSRETQYF.

The chain carries TRBV6-5 and TRBJ2-5; D is ambiguous. V lost 0 bases and J lost 5, with 13 bases in between. The germline V gene encodes CDR1 MNHEY and CDR2 SVGAGI. The CDR3 is 15 residues long. CDR3 sequence: CASSYSPGLGETQYF. The CDR3, as DNA: TGTGCCAGCAGTTACTCCCCCGGTCTCGGGGAGACCCAGTACTTC.

The chain carries TRBV27 and TRBJ2-7, with D possibly TRBD2 on 5 matching bases. The CDR3 totals 14 residues. V lost 8 bases and J 5 bases, leaving 19 bases between the germline ends. CDR1 and CDR2 from the germline V gene are MNHEY and SMNVEV (reference sequence). The CDR3 sequence is CASRGDGVLDEQYF. CDR3 coding DNA: TGTGCCAGCCGAGGTGACGGGGTACTCGACGAGCAGTACTTC.

The table lists this clone with a count of one. This chain uses TRBV7-9 with TRBJ2-2; 9 nucleotides match TRBD1. V gave up 6 bases and J gave up 2 bases; unmatched junction bases: 4. The germline CDR1 and CDR2 sequences are SEHNR and FQNEAQ (reference sequence). The CDR3 sequence is 15 residues long. The DNA of the CDR3 is TGTGCCAGCAGGTCGGGACAGGGCAACACCGGGGAGCTGTTTTTT. Translated, it gives CASRSGQGNTGELFF.

This clone appeared once. The V call is TRBV5-1, the J call TRBJ2-7, with D possibly matching TRBD1 (6 bases). Germline V gene sequence: CDR1 SGHRS, CDR2 YFSETQ. The ends were cut back, 3 bases at V and 1 base at J, with 11 bases in the middle. This CDR3 is 14 amino acids long. The CDR3 loop reads CASSWDTKSYEQYF. The CDR3 DNA follows: TGCGCCAGCAGCTGGGACACCAAGTCCTACGAGCAGTACTTC.

This chain links TRBV29-1 with TRBJ2-7; 7 positions match TRBD2. Germline CDR1 is SQVTM and CDR2 is ANQGSEA. There are 13 residues in the CDR3. Trimming at V came to 2 bases and at J to 4 bases, leaving 5 bases not matched to a gene. CDR3 in DNA: TGCAGCGTTGAAAGCGGGGCAGGGTACGAGCAGTACTTC. This translates into CSVESGAGYEQYF.

This clone was observed a single time. The chain employs TRBV11-2 and TRBJ1-6; D uncertain. This CDR3 spans 13 amino acids. Between the trimmed V and J ends, which lost 0 bases and 10 bases, there was a span of 7 bases. Germline V gives CDR1 SGHAT, CDR2 FQNNGV. CDR3 coding DNA: TGTGCCAGCAGCTTAGATGAGGTCTCACCCCTCCACTTT. It translates to CASSLDEVSPLHF.

The chain uses TRBV10-1 and TRBJ1-6, with D uncertain. CDR1 and CDR2 from the germline V gene are WNHNN and SYGVQD (reference sequence). Trimming removed 5 bases from V and 6 bases from J, with 11 bases in between. This CDR3 is built from 14 residues. This CDR3 reads CASSRTATNSPLHF. The CDR3 nucleotides are TGCGCCAGCAGTCGGACGGCCACTAATTCACCCCTCCACTTT.

A few counts support this clone. The chain uses TRBV18 and TRBJ1-1, with D possibly being TRBD1 (6 bases). The CDR3 is made up of 12 amino acids. The germline gives CDR1 KGHSH, CDR2 LQKENI. The ends were cut back, 5 bases at V and 11 bases at J, with 15 bases in the middle. CDR3 in DNA: TGTGCCAGCTCAGGGGGCGACGAGCGGGCTTTCTTT. Protein sequence: CASSGGDERAFF.

The chain uses TRBV24-1 and TRBJ1-3; D is uncertain. Trimming removed 3 bases from V and 0 bases from J, with 8 bases in between. The CDR3 is 15 amino acids. The germline V gene has CDR1 KGHDR and CDR2 SFDVKD. In DNA, the CDR3 is TGTGCCACCAGTGATCCCACCGACTCTGGAAACACCATATATTTT. Protein product: CATSDPTDSGNTIYF.

The chain is built from TRBV11-2 and TRBJ1-4, with a possible D match to TRBD1 (5 bases). V lost 7 bases, J lost 4 bases, and 10 bases lay in between. In germline, CDR1 is SGHAT, CDR2 FQNNGV. The CDR3 is 13 residues long. In DNA, the CDR3 is TGTGCCAGCAACCAGGGTCTTAATGAAAAACTGTTTTTT. Protein: CASNQGLNEKLFF. Variable domain in full (rest from reference TRBV11-2 and TRBJ1-4): EAGVAQSPRYKIIEKRQSVAFWCNPISGHATLYWYQQILGQGPKLLIQFQNNGVVDDSQLPKDRFSAERLKGVDSTLKIQPAKLEDSAVYLCASNQGLNEKLFFGSGTQLSVL.

The genes are TRBV3-1 (or the pseudogene TRBV3-2) and TRBJ2-3; D is tentatively TRBD1 or TRBD2 (5 bases each). The germline gives CDR1 LGHDT, CDR2 YNNKEL (reference sequence). Trimming stripped 3 bases from V and 4 bases from J, with 20 bases between. This CDR3 has 17 residues. The CDR3 spells CASSQGRSGLLPDTQYF. In DNA, the CDR3 is TGTGCCAGCAGCCAGGGAAGGTCGGGGCTGCTACCAGATACGCAGTATTTT.

J is TRBJ1-1 and V is TRBV7-9; D is ambiguous. There are 16 residues in the CDR3. V dropped 5 bases and J dropped 0 bases, with 16 bases sitting between them. Germline CDR1 SEHNR, CDR2 FQNEAQ (reference sequence). The CDR3 DNA reads as TGTGCCAGCAGCCCTCAAACCTCTCTTGTGAACACTGAAGCTTTCTTT. Amino acid sequence: CASSPQTSLVNTEAFF.

This chain joins TRBV5-1 and TRBJ2-1; possible D gene TRBD2, 6 bases. The ends were cut back, 4 bases at V and 2 bases at J, with 10 bases in the middle. From germline, CDR1 is SGHRS and CDR2 YFSETQ. The CDR3 loop spans 14 amino acids. CDR3 sequence reads: CASSVTSPYNEQFF. In DNA form, the CDR3 reads TGCGCCAGCAGCGTTACTAGCCCCTACAATGAGCAGTTCTTC. The variable domain in full, with the rest retrieved from reference TRBV5-1 and TRBJ2-1, is KAGVTQTPRYLIKTRGQQVTLSCSPISGHRSVSWYQQTPGQGLQFLFEYFSETQRNKGNFPGRFSGRQFSNSRSEMNVSTLELGDSALYLCASSVTSPYNEQFFGPGTRLTVL.

About this clone itself: The junction departs from the called germline gene at one end, perhaps through a read error. The rearrangement uses TRBV7-7 and TRBJ1-6; D unclear. Germline-derived CDR1 and CDR2 are SSHAT and FNYEAQ (reference sequence). CDR3 length: 13 residues. CDR3 amino acids: CASSLYPSGTLHF. The CDR3 bases are TGTGCTAGCAGCTTATACCCCTCGGGGACCCTCCACTTT. Full variable domain (outside the CDR3, taken from reference TRBV7-7 and TRBJ1-6): GAGVSQSPRYKVTKRGQDVTLRCDPISSHATLYWYQQALGQGPEFLTYFNYEAQPDKSGLPSDRFSAERPEGSISTLTIQRTEQRDSAMYRCASSLYPSGTLHFGNGTRLTVT.

This rearrangement joins TRBV4-3 to TRBJ2-5, with unresolved D. Germline lookup yields CDR1 LGHNA and CDR2 YSLEER. The CDR3 contains 15 residues. V dropped 7 bases and J dropped 0 bases, with 15 bases sitting between them. For the CDR3, the DNA is TGCGCCAGCAAAAAAAGAACTTCGTACCAAGAGACCCAGTACTTC. It codes for CASKKRTSYQETQYF.

The V and J genes are TRBV13 and TRBJ2-7, with D uncertain. In germline, CDR1 is PRHDT, CDR2 FYEKMQ (reference sequence). There are 12 residues in the CDR3. With 5 bases removed from V and 2 bases from J, the gap between germline ends came to 7 bases. This CDR3 is CASSPRAYEQYF. CDR3 in DNA: TGTGCCAGCAGCCCCCGGGCCTACGAGCAGTACTTC.

This sequence joins TRBV11-2 and TRBJ1-2; no clear D gene. The CDR3 is 13 residues long. CDR1 SGHAT and CDR2 FQNNGV come from the germline V gene. V was shortened by 2 bases and J by 1 base, with 5 bases between the two germline ends. The chain's CDR3 is CASSLPDNYGYTF. The CDR3, as DNA: TGTGCCAGCAGCTTACCCGATAACTATGGCTACACCTTC.

The chain uses TRBV19 and TRBJ2-7; D assignment may be TRBD1 or TRBD2 (6 bases each). The CDR3 loop spans 16 amino acids. Germline loops: CDR1 LNHDA, CDR2 SQIVND (reference sequence). Trimming took 3 bases from V and 2 from J, leaving 17 bases between them. The CDR3 DNA follows: TGTGCCAGTAGTATTAATTACGGGGGCGACCCCTACGAGCAGTACTTC. As protein: CASSINYGGDPYEQYF.

The V and J genes are TRBV15 and TRBJ1-4; D uncertain. The CDR3 is 11 residues long. Germline V gene data show CDR1 as LNHNV and CDR2 as YYDKDF (reference sequence). V lost 8 bases to trimming and J lost 5 bases, with 6 bases between them. CDR3 in amino acids: CATGENEKLFF. The DNA of the CDR3 is TGTGCCACCGGTGAAAATGAAAAACTGTTTTTT.

The V and J genes are TRBV19 and TRBJ1-2; a possible D gene is TRBD1 (5 bases). CDR1 LNHDA and CDR2 SQIVND come from the germline V gene (reference sequence). The CDR3 runs 12 residues. Trimming removed 8 bases from V and 6 bases from J, with 13 bases in between. The CDR3 spells CASPLRGNGYTF. The CDR3 coding sequence is TGTGCCAGTCCTCTCCGGGGGAATGGCTACACCTTC.

In this sample, this clone turned up once. CDR3 in DNA: TGTGCCAGCAGTTCGGGGGGTCCCTATGGCTACACCTTC. This sequence encodes CASSSGGPYGYTF. J is TRBJ1-2 and V is TRBV27, with D tentatively TRBD1 (5 bases). CDR3 length: 13 residues. CDR1 and CDR2 (germline): MNHEY, SMNVEV (reference sequence). V shed 4 bases and J shed 4 bases, with 10 bases lying between them.

V is TRBV5-1 and J is TRBJ1-1, with D tentatively TRBD1 (6 bases). The CDR3 spans 15 residues. CDR1 is SGHRS, CDR2 YFSETQ, per germline. Trimming shortened V by 4 bases and J by 6 bases, and 19 bases separated the two germline ends. CDR3 residues: CASSGDIGLRPEAFF. In DNA form, the CDR3 reads TGCGCCAGCAGCGGGGACATCGGGCTGCGCCCTGAAGCTTTCTTT.

The CDR3 DNA reads TGTGCCAGCAGCTTGCCGGACAGGGGGAATGAAAAACTGTTTTTT. Protein product: CASSLPDRGNEKLFF. The chain combines TRBV7-8 with TRBJ1-4, with 10 nucleotides matching TRBD1. The V gene end was trimmed by 3 bases and the J gene end by 5 bases; junction bases not matched to a gene: 3. The CDR3 is made up of 15 amino acids. Germline V lookup: CDR1 SGHVS, CDR2 FQNEAQ.

V gene TRBV29-1 combines with J gene TRBJ2-1, with TRBD2 matching 14 bases. There are 13 residues in the CDR3. Trimming removed 6 bases from V and 12 bases from J; junction bases left unmatched: 7. In germline, CDR1 is SQVTM, CDR2 ANQGSEA. CDR3 sequence reads: CSVGLAGGIRQFF. For the CDR3, the DNA is TGCAGCGTCGGACTAGCGGGGGGTATACGGCAGTTCTTC.

The genes are TRBV29-1 and TRBJ1-1; TRBD1 matches at 11 bases. With 4 bases clipped from V and 5 bases from J, the junction kept 3 bases outside the gene matches. The CDR3 contains 13 residues. In germline, CDR1 is SQVTM, CDR2 ANQGSEA. The CDR3, as DNA: TGCAGCGTTGGGACAGGGGGCAGAACTGAAGCTTTCTTT. As protein: CSVGTGGRTEAFF.

This clone occurred a few times. The chain employs TRBV6-5 and TRBJ1-6; possibly TRBD1 for D (6 bases). Trimming left V 5 bases short and J 5 bases short, with 13 bases between. The CDR3 consists of 15 residues. From germline, CDR1 is MNHEY and CDR2 SVGAGI. This CDR3 is CASSQQGSDNSPLHF. DNA of the CDR3: TGTGCCAGCAGTCAACAGGGTTCGGATAATTCACCCCTCCACTTT.

This chain joins TRBV5-4 and TRBJ1-4, with D perhaps matching TRBD1 (6 bases). With 4 bases removed from V and 3 bases from J, the gap between germline ends came to 19 bases. Looked up from germline, CDR1 is SGHNT and CDR2 is YYREEE (reference sequence). This CDR3 has 17 amino acids. CDR3 sequence reads: CASSATGTIGPNEKLFF. The CDR3 region has the DNA TGTGCCAGCAGCGCTACCGGGACAATAGGGCCTAATGAAAAACTGTTTTTT.

The chain uses TRBV9 and TRBJ2-2; perhaps TRBD2 as D (7 bases). The V gene lost 7 bases and the J gene lost 4 bases, with 17 bases spanning the gap. The CDR3 is 15 amino acids. Germline loops: CDR1 SGDLS, CDR2 YYNGEE. The CDR3 spells CASSEGGGGTGELFF. The CDR3 bases are TGTGCCAGCTCCGAGGGAGGGGGGGGCACCGGGGAGCTGTTTTTT.